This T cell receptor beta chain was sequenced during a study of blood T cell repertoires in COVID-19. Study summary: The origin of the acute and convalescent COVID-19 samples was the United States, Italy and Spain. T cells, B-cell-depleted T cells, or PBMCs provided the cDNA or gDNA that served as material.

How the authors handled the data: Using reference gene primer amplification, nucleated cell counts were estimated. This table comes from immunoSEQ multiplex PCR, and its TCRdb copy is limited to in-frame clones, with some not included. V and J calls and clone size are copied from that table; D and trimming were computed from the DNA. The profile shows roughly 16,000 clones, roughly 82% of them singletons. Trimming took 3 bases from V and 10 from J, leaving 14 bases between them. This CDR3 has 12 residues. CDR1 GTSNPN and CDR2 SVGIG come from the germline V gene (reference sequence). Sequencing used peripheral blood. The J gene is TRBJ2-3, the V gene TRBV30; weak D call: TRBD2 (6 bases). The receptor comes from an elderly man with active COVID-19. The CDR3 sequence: CAWSPSPGAQYF. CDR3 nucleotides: TGTGCCTGGAGCCCATCCCCGGGAGCGCAGTATTTT.